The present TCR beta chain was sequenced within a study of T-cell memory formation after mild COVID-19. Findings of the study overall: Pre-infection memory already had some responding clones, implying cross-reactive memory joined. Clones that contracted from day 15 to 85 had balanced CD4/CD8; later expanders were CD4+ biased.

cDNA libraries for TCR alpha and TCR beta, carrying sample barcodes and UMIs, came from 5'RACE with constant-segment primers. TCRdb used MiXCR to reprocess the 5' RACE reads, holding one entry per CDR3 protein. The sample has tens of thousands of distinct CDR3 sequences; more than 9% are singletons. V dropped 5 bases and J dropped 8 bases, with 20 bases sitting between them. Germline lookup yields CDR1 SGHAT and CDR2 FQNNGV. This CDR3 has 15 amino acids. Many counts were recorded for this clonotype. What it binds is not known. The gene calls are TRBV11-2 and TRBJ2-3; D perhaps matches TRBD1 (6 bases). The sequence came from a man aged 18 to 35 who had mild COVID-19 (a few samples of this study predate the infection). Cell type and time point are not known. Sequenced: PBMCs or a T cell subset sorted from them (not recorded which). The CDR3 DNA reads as TGTGCCAGCAGCGGGGGCTCATTTACGTTGCGTACGCAGTATTTT. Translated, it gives CASSGGSFTLRTQYF.